Described below is a single TCR beta chain sequence and its context. This sample was taken from a study of blood T cell repertoires in COVID-19. Sequencing was performed with immunoSEQ multiplex PCR; in TCRdb, only in-frame clones are kept and a portion is missing. The sample has over 200,000 clones; approximately 91% are singletons. The CDR3 length is 15 residues. CDR1 and CDR2 from the germline V gene are SEHNR and FQNEAQ (reference sequence). Trimming at V came to 5 bases and at J to 4 bases, leaving 8 bases not matched to a gene. The sequenced material came from peripheral blood. The chain is built from TRBV7-9 and TRBJ2-4, with 7 positions matching TRBD1. The receptor was isolated from a person aged 18-30 years with COVID-19, enrolled during active disease. The DNA for the CDR3 is TGTGCCAGCAGCACGAGTTCGGGACAGAAAAACATTCAGTACTTC. This translates into CASSTSSGQKNIQYF.